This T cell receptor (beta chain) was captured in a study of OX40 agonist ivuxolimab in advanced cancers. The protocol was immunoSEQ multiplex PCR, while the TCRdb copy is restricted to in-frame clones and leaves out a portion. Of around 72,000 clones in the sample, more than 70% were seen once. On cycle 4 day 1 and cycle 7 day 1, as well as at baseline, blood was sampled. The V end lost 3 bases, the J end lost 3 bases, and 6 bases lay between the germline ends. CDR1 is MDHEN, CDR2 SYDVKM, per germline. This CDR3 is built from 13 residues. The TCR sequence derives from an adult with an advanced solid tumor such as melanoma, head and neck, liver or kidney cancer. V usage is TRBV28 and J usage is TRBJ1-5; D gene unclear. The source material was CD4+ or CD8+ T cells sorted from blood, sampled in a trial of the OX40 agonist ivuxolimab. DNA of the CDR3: TGTGCCAGCAGTTTCAACCCCAATCAGCCCCAGCATTTT. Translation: CASSFNPNQPQHF.